This T cell receptor beta chain was captured in a study of blood T cell repertoires in COVID-19. Recruits, aged roughly 18 to 95 years, lived in 24 US areas. There are 14 residues in the CDR3. Trimming cost V 7 bases and J 3 bases, with 15 bases left between them. Looked up from germline, CDR1 is SNHLY and CDR2 is FYNNEI. Libraries were prepared by immunoSEQ multiplex PCR; TCRdb keeps only in-frame clonotypes and omits some of them. The table includes about 270,000 clones, approximately 91% detected once. The V gene is TRBV2, the J gene TRBJ1-1, with a possible D match to TRBD1 (6 bases). The sequenced sample was PBMCs or T cells enriched from blood (not recorded which). The receptor's source is a woman in her 40s with acute COVID-19. CDR3 coding DNA: TGTGCCAGCAAAGTTAGGGGGAGGGACACTGAAGCTTTCTTT. This gives the protein CASKVRGRDTEAFF.